The text below deals with one T cell receptor beta chain. Its antigen specificity is not known. No clone much larger than this one lies a single base away; base qualities are absent. Looking up the germline V gene (reference sequence) yields CDR1 LNHDA and CDR2 SQIVND. From its cysteine to its phenylalanine, the CDR3 spans 11 amino acids. The CDR3 DNA has 33 bases and is translated from base 1. The junction shows trimming of 7 bases on V and 4 bases on J, plus 8 bases between the germline ends. The record originates from a study of CD8 T cells in Susac syndrome (dated by TCRdb to the late 2010s). About the study as a whole: Of the Susac syndrome patients who were sequenced, under ten were in clinical remission while five or six had clinically active disease. At blood withdrawal, Susac syndrome patients were either therapy-naive, taking corticosteroids (in some cases with IVIg as well), or taking IVIg alone. The study used repertoire sequencing to test whether antigen drove CD8+ T cell activation and differentiation in Susac syndrome.

Peripheral blood CD8+ and CD4+ T cells from healthy donors, Susac syndrome patients and multiple sclerosis patients were profiled by high-throughput TCR beta sequencing. Susac syndrome patients met recently defined diagnostic criteria for definite or probable disease. Bulk CD8+ and CD4+ T cells were purified by magnetic negative isolation, whereas CD8+ TEMRA cells were enriched by FACS. Blood was collected in EDTA tubes and processed within 24 hours, with PBMCs isolated through density gradient centrifugation. PBMCs intended for TCR sequencing were frozen in liquid nitrogen and were later thawed in a 37 degrees C water bath. The sorted or isolated CD4+, CD8+ and CD8+ TEMRA cells had a purity of 90% or higher. The research as a whole found: The CD4+ T cell repertoire of patients with Susac syndrome showed no detectable clonal expansion. The TCR sequencing and HLA analysis was acknowledged to have included a relatively small number of individuals.

RNA was extracted with the RNeasy kit and about 0.5 to 1 ug was reverse transcribed using random hexamers. The immunoSEQ multiplex PCR assay, covering 54 Vbeta and 13 Jbeta segments, was used to amplify TCR beta CDR3 regions. PCR amplification bias was corrected using a synthetic template baseline for primer optimization and computational correction. Processing in the source paper ran as follows. Reads were annotated to V, D and J genes per IMGT and analyzed with immunoSEQ Analyzer, keeping only productive sequences. Clonality was calculated as one minus the Shannon entropy normalized by log2 of the number of productive unique sequences. For each patient and control, public and private clones were evaluated within the 100 most prevalent clones. Susac-specific clones were defined as absent from healthy and MS cohorts, 800 to 1,200 published viral clones and other ImmuneACCESS disease sequences. TCRdb reanalyzed the raw reads on its own, using fastp at Q25 for trimming and MiXCR for clone calling, and kept in-frame beta chains. Identical CDR3 proteins give one entry, which carries the most common genes and DNA. The V and J calls here are based on TCRdb, not the publication. The sample profile shows 200,000 or so distinct CDR3 sequences; approximately 94% of them were found once. The ten biggest clones cover 0.075% to 0.1% of the sample.

The TCR comes from a human donor with Susac syndrome. The sample taken for sequencing was CD4+ T cells from PBMCs. This sequence uses TRBV19 and TRBJ2-7; possibly the D gene is TRBD1, per 6 matching bases. This receptor has the CDR3 CASKQGYEQYF. The nucleotide sequence is given as TGTGCCAGTAAACAGGGATACGAGCAGTACTTC.